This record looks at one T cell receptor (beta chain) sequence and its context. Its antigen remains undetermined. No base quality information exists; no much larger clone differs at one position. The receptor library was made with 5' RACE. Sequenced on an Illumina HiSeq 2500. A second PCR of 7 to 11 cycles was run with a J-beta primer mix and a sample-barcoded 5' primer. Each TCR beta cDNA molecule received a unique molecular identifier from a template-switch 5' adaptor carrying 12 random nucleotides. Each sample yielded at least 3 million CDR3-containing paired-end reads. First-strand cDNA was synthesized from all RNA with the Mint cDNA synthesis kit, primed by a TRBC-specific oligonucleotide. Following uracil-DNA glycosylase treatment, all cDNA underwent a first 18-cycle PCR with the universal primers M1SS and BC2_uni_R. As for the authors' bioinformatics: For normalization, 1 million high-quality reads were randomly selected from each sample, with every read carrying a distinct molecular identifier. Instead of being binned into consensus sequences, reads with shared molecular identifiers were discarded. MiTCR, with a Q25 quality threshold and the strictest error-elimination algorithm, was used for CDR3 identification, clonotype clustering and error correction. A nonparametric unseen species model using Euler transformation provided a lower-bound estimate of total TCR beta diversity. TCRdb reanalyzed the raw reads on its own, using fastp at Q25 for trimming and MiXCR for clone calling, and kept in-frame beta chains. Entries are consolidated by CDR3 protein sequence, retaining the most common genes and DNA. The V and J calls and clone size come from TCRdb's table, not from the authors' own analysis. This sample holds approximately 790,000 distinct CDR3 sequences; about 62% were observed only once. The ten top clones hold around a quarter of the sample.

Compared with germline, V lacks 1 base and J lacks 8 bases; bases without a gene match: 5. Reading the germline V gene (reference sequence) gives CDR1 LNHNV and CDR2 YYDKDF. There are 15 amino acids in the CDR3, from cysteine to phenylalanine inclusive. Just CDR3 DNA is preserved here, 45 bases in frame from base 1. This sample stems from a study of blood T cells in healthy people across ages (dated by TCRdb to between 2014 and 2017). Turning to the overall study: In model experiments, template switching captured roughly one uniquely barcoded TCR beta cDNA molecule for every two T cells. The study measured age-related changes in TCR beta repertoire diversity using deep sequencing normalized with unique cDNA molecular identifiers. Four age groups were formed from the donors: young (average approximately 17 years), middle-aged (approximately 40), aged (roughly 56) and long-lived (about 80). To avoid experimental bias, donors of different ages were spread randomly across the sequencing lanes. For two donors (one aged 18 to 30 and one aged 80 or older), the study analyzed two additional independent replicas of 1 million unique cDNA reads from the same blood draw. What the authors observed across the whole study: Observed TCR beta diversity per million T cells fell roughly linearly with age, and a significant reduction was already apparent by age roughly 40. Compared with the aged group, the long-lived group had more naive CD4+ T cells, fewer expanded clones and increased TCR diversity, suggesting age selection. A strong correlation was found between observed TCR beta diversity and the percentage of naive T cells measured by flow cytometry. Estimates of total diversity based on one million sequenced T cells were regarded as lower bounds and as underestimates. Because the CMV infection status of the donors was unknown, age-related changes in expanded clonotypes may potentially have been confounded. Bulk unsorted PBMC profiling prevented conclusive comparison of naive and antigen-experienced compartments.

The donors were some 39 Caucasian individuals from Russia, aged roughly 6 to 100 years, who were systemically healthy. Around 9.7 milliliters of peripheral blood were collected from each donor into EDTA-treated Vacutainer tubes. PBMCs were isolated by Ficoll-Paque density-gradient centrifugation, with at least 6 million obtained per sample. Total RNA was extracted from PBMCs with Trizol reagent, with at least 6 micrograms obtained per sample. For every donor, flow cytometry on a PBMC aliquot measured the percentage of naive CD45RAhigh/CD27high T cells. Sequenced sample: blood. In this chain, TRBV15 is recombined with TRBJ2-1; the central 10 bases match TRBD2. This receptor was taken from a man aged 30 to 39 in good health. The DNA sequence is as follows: TGTGCCACCAGCAGAGCTAACCTAGCGGGAGATGAGCAGTTCTTC. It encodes CATSRANLAGDEQFF. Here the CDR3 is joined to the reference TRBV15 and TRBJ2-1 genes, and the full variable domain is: DAMVIQNPRYQVTQFGKPVTLSCSQTLNHNVMYWYQQKSSQAPKLLFHYYDKDFNNEADTPDNFQSRRPNTSFCFLDIRSPGLGDTAMYLCATSRANLAGDEQFFGPGTRLTVL.